The T cell receptor (beta chain) under discussion was sequenced for a study of blood T cell repertoires in COVID-19 (dated by TCRdb to 2018 to 2021). Turning to the overall study: Samples covering the acute and convalescent phases of COVID-19 were provided by collaborators in the United States, Italy and Spain. The samples were drawn from the first 160 participants of the ongoing ImmuneRACE study and from over a thousand subjects provided by 6 global collaborators. Where HLA class I and class II types were available, the types were taken from metadata supplied by the sample provider, not from assay-based typing. Subjects who had been exposed to COVID-19, were actively infected with it, or had recovered from it provided the deeply sampled blood TCRbeta repertoires that made up the dataset. The repertoires were released in a freely available public database intended as a resource for research on the immune response to SARS-CoV-2. The material from the prospective study consisted of cDNA or gDNA derived from T cells, B-cell-depleted T cells, or PBMCs. Sample metadata almost always included a de-identified subject ID, COVID-19 status, age in years and sex.

TCRbeta CDR3 regions were amplified from genomic DNA using the immunoSEQ Assay, a bias-controlled multiplex PCR. The authors processed their data as follows. The number of nucleated cells in each sample was estimated by amplification of reference gene primers within the assay. To quantify the absolute abundance of each unique TCRbeta CDR3 rearrangement, sequence reads were collapsed and filtered. Productive Simpson clonality was computed per sample as the square root of Simpson's diversity index over productive rearrangements. TCRdb stores this immuneACCESS table with in-frame sequences only. Part of the clones is absent; in the studies checked, under half of the shortfall reflects unresolved V genes, and no reason is known for the rest. The V and J calls and clone size were taken over from that table, and D and trimming were inferred from the DNA. Counted in this sample were around 210,000 clones; 65% to 90% of them appeared once. The top ten hold 5.1% of the sample.

Taken from the germline V gene, the CDR1 and CDR2 loops are SGHTA and FQGNSA. Reading from cysteine to phenylalanine, the CDR3 counts 17 amino acids. Just the 51-base CDR3 DNA is kept, in frame starting at base 1. V is cut back by 1 base and J by 2 bases, with 9 bases in the junction unmatched. One collaborating source in Seattle enrolled patients while the patients were actively infected and followed the patients over time throughout the course of disease. Each collaborating institution followed its own protocols to collect whole blood in K2EDTA tubes. For TCRbeta analysis, collaborators shipped samples as frozen whole blood, isolated PBMCs, or DNA extracted from either of those sample types. In the case of this clone: It lacks a known antigen. The sample holds no much larger clone one base away, and base qualities are not on file.

The study at large found these results: How much clinical and demographic metadata was included differed by source and by participant, and the metadata was provided uncurated.

The chain was built from TRBV7-2 and TRBJ2-3; 7 bases in the middle match TRBD1. The sequence came from a man aged 50 to 60 with COVID-19, enrolled during active disease. Sequenced material: peripheral blood. Here is the DNA: TGTGCCAGCAGCTTAGATCCCGGGACAGCCATCACAGATACGCAGTATTTT. It translates to CASSLDPGTAITDTQYF.